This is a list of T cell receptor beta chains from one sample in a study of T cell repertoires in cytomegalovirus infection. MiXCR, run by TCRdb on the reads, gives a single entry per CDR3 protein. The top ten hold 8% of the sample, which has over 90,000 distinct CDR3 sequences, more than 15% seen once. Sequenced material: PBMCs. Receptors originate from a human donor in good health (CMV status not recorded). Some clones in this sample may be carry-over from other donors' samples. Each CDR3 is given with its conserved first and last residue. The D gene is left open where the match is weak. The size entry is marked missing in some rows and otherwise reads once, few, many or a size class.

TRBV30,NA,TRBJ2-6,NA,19,CAWSDKRGASLSGANVLTF,TGTGCCTGGAGTGATAAACGGGGGGCCAGCCTATCTGGGGCCAACGTCCTGACTTTC
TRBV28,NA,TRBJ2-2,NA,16,CASSPSRPGSTGELFF,TGTGCCAGCAGTCCCTCCCGACCAGGGAGCACCGGGGAGCTGTTTTTT
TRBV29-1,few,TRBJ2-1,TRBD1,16,CSVEDRRTGLDNEQFF,TGCAGCGTTGAAGATCGCAGGACAGGGTTGGACAATGAGCAGTTCTTC
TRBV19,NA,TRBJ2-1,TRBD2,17,CASSIVQRGSSYNEQFF,TGTGCCAGTAGTATTGTCCAGCGGGGGAGCTCCTACAATGAGCAGTTCTTC
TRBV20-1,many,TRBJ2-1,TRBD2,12,CSANGGGREQFF,TGCAGTGCTAACGGGGGGGGCCGGGAGCAGTTCTTC
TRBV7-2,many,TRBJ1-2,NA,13,CASSSRGASGYTF,TGTGCCAGCAGCTCCCGGGGGGCTAGTGGCTACACCTTC
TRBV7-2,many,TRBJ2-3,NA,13,CASSFSLADTQYF,TGTGCCAGCAGCTTTTCGCTAGCAGATACGCAGTATTTT
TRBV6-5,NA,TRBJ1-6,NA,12,CASSYRDSPLHF,TGTGCCAGCAGTTACCGGGATTCACCCCTCCACTTT
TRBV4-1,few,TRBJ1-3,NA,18,CASSQDRMVKGSGNTIYF,TGCGCCAGCAGCCAAGATCGTATGGTTAAGGGCTCTGGAAACACCATATATTTT
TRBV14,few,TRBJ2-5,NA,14,CASSHSGGFETQYF,TGTGCCAGCAGCCATAGTGGGGGCTTCGAGACCCAGTACTTC
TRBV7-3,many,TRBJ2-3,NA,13,CASSLGSVDTQYF,TGTGCCAGCAGCCTGGGGTCGGTAGATACGCAGTATTTT
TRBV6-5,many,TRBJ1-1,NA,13,CASSYSRGSEAFF,TGTGCCAGCAGTTACTCGAGGGGCTCTGAAGCTTTCTTT
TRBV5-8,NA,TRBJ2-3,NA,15,CASSFASADTDTQYF,TGTGCCAGCAGCTTTGCTAGCGCTGACACAGATACGCAGTATTTT
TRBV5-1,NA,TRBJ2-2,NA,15,CASSFRALNTGELFF,TGCGCCAGCAGCTTCCGGGCCCTAAACACCGGGGAGCTGTTTTTT
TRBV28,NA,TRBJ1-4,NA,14,CASSSRLTNEKLFF,TGTGCCAGCAGTAGTAGGTTAACTAATGAAAAACTGTTTTTT
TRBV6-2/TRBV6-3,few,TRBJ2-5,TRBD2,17,CASSYAHSGRTQETQYF,TGTGCCAGCAGTTACGCTCATAGCGGGAGGACCCAAGAGACCCAGTACTTC
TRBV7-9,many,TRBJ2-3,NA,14,CASSLAIEGGTQYF,TGTGCCAGCAGCTTGGCCATTGAAGGTGGTACGCAGTATTTT
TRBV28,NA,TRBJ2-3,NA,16,CASSREWGDSTDTQYF,TGTGCCAGCAGCCGGGAATGGGGGGACAGCACAGATACGCAGTATTTT
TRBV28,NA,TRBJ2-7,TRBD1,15,CASIPRGQGNDEQYF,TGTGCCAGCATCCCTAGAGGACAGGGAAATGATGAGCAGTACTTC
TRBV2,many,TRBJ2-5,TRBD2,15,CASTEGLAGQETQYF,TGTGCCAGCACCGAGGGACTAGCGGGACAAGAGACCCAGTACTTC
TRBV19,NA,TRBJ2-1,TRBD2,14,CASSHSGAYNEQFF,TGTGCCAGTAGTCATAGCGGGGCATACAATGAGCAGTTCTTC
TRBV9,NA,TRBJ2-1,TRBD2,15,CASSVGGGAYNEQFF,TGTGCCAGCAGCGTAGGTGGGGGGGCCTACAATGAGCAGTTCTTC
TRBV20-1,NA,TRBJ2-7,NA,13,CSASSRVFYEQYF,TGCAGTGCTAGTAGCAGGGTATTCTACGAGCAGTACTTC
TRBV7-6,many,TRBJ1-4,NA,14,CASTLGTQGGKLFF,TGTGCCAGCACCCTCGGGACTCAAGGTGGAAAACTGTTTTTT
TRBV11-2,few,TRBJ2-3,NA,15,CASSSHRDLTDTQYF,TGTGCCAGCAGCTCTCACCGGGACCTCACAGATACGCAGTATTTT
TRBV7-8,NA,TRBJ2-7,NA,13,CASSLRGVYEQYF,TGTGCCAGCAGCTTAAGGGGTGTCTACGAGCAGTACTTC
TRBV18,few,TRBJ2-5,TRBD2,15,CASSPRTSREETQYF,TGTGCCAGCTCACCGCGGACTAGCAGGGAAGAGACCCAGTACTTC
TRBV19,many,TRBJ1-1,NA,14,CASSMEGERGAAFF,TGTGCCAGTAGTATGGAGGGGGAAAGGGGGGCTGCTTTCTTT
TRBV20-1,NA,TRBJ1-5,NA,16,CSAYPKGQKDNQPQHF,TGCAGTGCTTACCCTAAGGGTCAGAAAGATAATCAGCCCCAGCATTTT
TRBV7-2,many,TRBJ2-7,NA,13,CASSPREPYEQYF,TGTGCCAGCAGCCCGCGGGAACCCTACGAGCAGTACTTC
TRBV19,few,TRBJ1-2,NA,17,CASSIFLLSTENYGYTF,TGTGCCAGTAGTATCTTTCTGTTGTCGACAGAGAACTATGGCTACACCTTC
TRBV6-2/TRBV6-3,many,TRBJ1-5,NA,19,CASSHLPGERLVSNQPQHF,TGTGCCAGCAGCCATCTCCCAGGGGAGAGGCTGGTTAGCAATCAGCCCCAGCATTTT
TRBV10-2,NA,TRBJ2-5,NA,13,CASKGQLQETQYF,TGCGCCAGCAAAGGACAACTCCAAGAGACCCAGTACTTC
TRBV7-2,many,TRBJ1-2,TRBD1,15,CASSLVPDRAYGYTF,TGTGCCAGCAGCTTAGTACCTGACAGGGCCTATGGCTACACCTTC
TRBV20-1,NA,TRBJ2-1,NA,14,CSAPQVGTNNEQFF,TGCAGTGCCCCCCAAGTGGGGACGAACAATGAGCAGTTCTTC
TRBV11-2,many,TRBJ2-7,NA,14,CASSFNGWNYEQYF,TGTGCCAGCAGCTTTAACGGATGGAACTACGAGCAGTACTTC
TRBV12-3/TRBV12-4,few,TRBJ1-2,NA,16,CASSLVVGQSGDGYTF,TGTGCCAGCAGTTTGGTAGTCGGACAGAGCGGCGATGGCTACACCTTC
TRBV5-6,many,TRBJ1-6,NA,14,CASSFSGPDSPLHF,TGTGCCAGCAGCTTTTCCGGGCCCGATTCACCCCTCCACTTT
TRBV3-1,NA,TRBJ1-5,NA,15,CASSGGRNSNQHQHF,TGTGCCAGCAGCGGAGGACGGAATAGCAATCAGCATCAGCATTTT
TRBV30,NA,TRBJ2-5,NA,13,CAWSSGLTETQYF,TGTGCCTGGAGTTCGGGACTTACTGAGACCCAGTACTTC
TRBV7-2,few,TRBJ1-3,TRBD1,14,CASSGTAAGNTIYF,TGTGCCAGCAGCGGGACAGCAGCTGGAAACACCATATATTTT
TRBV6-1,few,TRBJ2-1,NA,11,CASSEIGEQFF,TGTGCCAGCAGTGAAATCGGGGAGCAGTTCTTC
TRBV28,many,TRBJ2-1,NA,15,CASSGVLSSYNEQFF,TGTGCCAGCAGTGGTGTCTTGAGCTCCTACAATGAGCAGTTCTTC
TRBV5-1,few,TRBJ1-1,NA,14,CASSLGGAGTEAFF,TGCGCCAGCAGCTTGGGGGGGGCTGGCACTGAAGCTTTCTTT
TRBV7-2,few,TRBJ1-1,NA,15,CASSASGTLDTEAFF,TGTGCCAGCAGCGCCTCGGGCACCTTGGACACTGAAGCTTTCTTT
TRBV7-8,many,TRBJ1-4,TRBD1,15,CASSSTGTGVEKLFF,TGTGCCAGCAGTTCGACCGGGACAGGGGTAGAAAAACTGTTTTTT
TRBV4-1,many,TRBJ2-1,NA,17,CASSQNKPGPSYNEQFF,TGCGCCAGCAGCCAGAACAAGCCCGGGCCCTCCTACAATGAGCAGTTCTTC
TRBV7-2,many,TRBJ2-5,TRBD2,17,CASSLGLAGGPQETQYF,TGTGCCAGCAGCTTGGGACTAGCGGGGGGACCTCAAGAGACCCAGTACTTC
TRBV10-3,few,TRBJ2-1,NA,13,CAISESEVGEQFF,TGTGCCATCAGTGAGTCGGAGGTTGGGGAGCAGTTCTTC